One and the same sample provided the 7 T cell receptor beta chains below, sequenced in a study of T-cell memory formation after mild COVID-19. One entry per CDR3 protein results from TCRdb running MiXCR on the 5' RACE reads. Of roughly 340,000 distinct CDR3 sequences in the sample, roughly 15% are singletons; the top ten hold 20% to 25%. Sequenced: PBMCs or a T cell subset sorted from them (not recorded which). The receptors stem from a man between 18 and 29 years old who had mild COVID-19 (a few samples of this study predate the infection). Cell type and time point are not known.

This clonotype turned up a few times. This sequence joins TRBV7-2 and TRBJ2-5, with D perhaps matching TRBD2 (6 bases). The CDR3 spans 16 residues. Germline CDR1 and CDR2: SGHTA and FQGNSA. V lost 2 bases, J lost 4 bases, and 17 bases lay in between. The CDR3 DNA sequence: TGTGCCAGCAGCTTATTATGGACGGCCGGGGGAGAGACCCAGTACTTC. This encodes CASSLLWTAGGETQYF.

This clonotype was found many times. The chain employs TRBV12-3 or TRBV12-4 and TRBJ2-2; 12 bases match TRBD2. Trimming cost V 2 bases and J 7 bases; bases outside gene matches: 2. The CDR3 length is 15 residues. The CDR3 loop reads CASSLRLAGVGELFF. DNA for the CDR3: TGTGCCAGCAGTTTACGACTAGCGGGGGTCGGGGAGCTGTTTTTT.

The rearrangement joins TRBV27 to TRBJ1-5; D unresolved. The CDR3 totals 13 residues. Germline CDR1 and CDR2: MNHEY and SMNVEV (reference sequence). V lost 3 bases to trimming and J lost 3 bases, with 6 bases between them. This CDR3 is CASSFGFNQPQHF. The DNA for the CDR3 is TGTGCCAGCAGTTTTGGCTTCAATCAGCCCCAGCATTTT.

With regard to this clonotype: Possible read error: a much larger clone is one base away. The chain employs TRBV24-1 and TRBJ2-5, with D maybe TRBD1 (6 bases). CDR3 length equals 15 residues. V shed 4 bases and J shed 4 bases, with 15 bases lying between them. Germline lookup yields CDR1 KGHDR and CDR2 SFDVKD. CDR3 region: CATSDASQGRETQYF. In DNA, the CDR3 is TGTGCCACCAGTGACGCTTCACAGGGTAGAGAGACCCAGTACTTC.

This chain links TRBV4-3 with TRBJ2-2; a weak D match, TRBD1 (6 bases). V dropped 4 bases and J dropped 4 bases, with 13 bases sitting between them. The length of the CDR3 is 15 residues. Germline CDR1 LGHNA, CDR2 YSLEER. CDR3 sequence: CASSPYRDITGELFF. CDR3 DNA: TGCGCCAGCAGCCCCTACAGGGACATCACCGGGGAGCTGTTTTTT.

Many counts were recorded for this clonotype. The rearrangement links TRBV10-3 to TRBJ2-5; D might be TRBD1 (6 bases). Germline V gene sequence: CDR1 ENHRY, CDR2 SYGVKD. There are 14 residues in the CDR3. V lost 3 bases and J 5 bases, leaving 13 bases between the germline ends. The CDR3 loop reads CAISENRVAETQYF. CDR3 DNA: TGTGCCATCAGTGAAAACAGGGTAGCGGAGACCCAGTACTTC.

The chain links TRBV12-3 or TRBV12-4 to TRBJ2-2, with D perhaps matching TRBD2 (7 bases). Trimming cost V 4 bases and J 3 bases, with 15 bases left between them. The CDR3 contains 16 residues. CDR3 sequence reads: CASSSGAGADTGELFF. In nucleotides, the CDR3 is TGTGCCAGCAGTTCTGGGGCGGGGGCTGACACCGGGGAGCTGTTTTTT.